This T cell receptor beta chain is drawn from a study of T cell responses to AZD1222 COVID-19 vaccine. Comments on this clone: The antigen remains undetermined.

Looked up from germline, CDR1 is SGHRS and CDR2 is YFSETQ. Trimming cost V 7 bases and J 4 bases, with 24 bases left between them. The CDR3 totals 17 residues. The protocol was immunoSEQ multiplex PCR, while the TCRdb copy is restricted to in-frame clones and leaves out a portion. The sample contains fewer than 75,000 clones, about 89% of which appear only once. Study-wide results and caveats: Clonal diversity may have been underestimated, and the donors were mostly white British, with more females than males. Rises in breadth and depth of Spike-specific TCRs came after two AZD1222 doses.

The genes are TRBV5-1 and TRBJ2-4; D is perhaps TRBD2 (5 bases). The sample was peripheral blood, taken 28 days after the second dose of the MenACWY control vaccine. The TCR comes from an adult who received the MenACWY meningococcal vaccine as a control. The CDR3 DNA reads as TGCGCCAGCTCTGGGGAGCAGCCTATTTTATCTAAAAACATTCAGTACTTC. Translating it yields CASSGEQPILSKNIQYF.